This T cell receptor beta chain was sequenced during a study of beta chain features in type 1 diabetes. Study-level points and caveats: When Type 1 diabetes patients were examined, their TCRB CDR3s proved moderately but significantly shorter in all four CD4+ subsets.

Each donor gave one heparinised blood draw averaging around 120 mL. A note on this clone: Its antigen is still unknown.

The entirety of the isolated RNA underwent reverse transcription, so expressed TCRB transcripts were sequenced. Method: immunoSEQ multiplex PCR; TCRdb's copy keeps in-frame clones and lacks some. The sample has 250,000 to 300,000 clones, about 24% seen once. Per the germline V gene, CDR1 is SQVTM and CDR2 is ANQGSEA. The CDR3 runs 14 residues. J was trimmed by 5 bases and V by 5 bases; bases with no gene match: 6. This chain links TRBV29-1 with TRBJ2-3; TRBD1 agrees at 11 bases. The TCR was taken from a woman in her twenties or thirties with type 1 diabetes. Sequencing was done on a sample of naive CD4+ T cells from blood. For the CDR3, the DNA is TGCAGCGTTAAGGACAGGGGGCGTGGAGATACGCAGTATTTT. Its translation: CSVKDRGRGDTQYF.